Listed below are T cell receptor beta chains from one sample, sequenced in a study of CD8+ T cells in alopecia areata. Repertoires were generated with immunoSEQ multiplex PCR, while TCRdb's copy carries only in-frame clones and drops some. Here the sample spans 180,000 or so clones, 58% being singletons. The input for sequencing was CD4+ T cells sorted from blood, taken at week 24, from a patient treated with tofacitinib. The receptors shown here come from a human donor with alopecia areata. Both conserved end residues are part of each CDR3. Fields, in order: D gene, J gene, clone size, V gene, CDR3 protein, CDR3 DNA. A D gene is named only where the DNA matches it firmly. Part of the rows lack a size; the others show once, few, many or a class for expanded clones.

D: TRBD2; J: TRBJ2-7; size: few; V: TRBV13; CDR3: CASSLEGGGGSFYEQYF; DNA: TGTGCCAGCAGCTTAGAAGGTGGAGGCGGGAGCTTCTACGAGCAGTACTTC
D: TRBD1; J: TRBJ1-2; size: few; V: TRBV29-1; CDR3: CSAGGQVGGYTF; DNA: TGCAGCGCCGGCGGACAGGTGGGGGGCTACACCTTC
D: .; J: TRBJ2-1; size: .; V: TRBV29-1; CDR3: CSSGHSSSYNEQFF; DNA: TGCAGCTCGGGACACTCGAGCTCCTACAATGAGCAGTTCTTC
D: TRBD2; J: TRBJ2-3; size: .; V: TRBV5-6; CDR3: CASRKKGLAGTDTQYF; DNA: TGTGCCAGCAGGAAAAAGGGACTAGCGGGCACAGATACGCAGTATTTT
D: .; J: TRBJ2-2; size: .; V: TRBV27; CDR3: CASSIRDTTGELFF; DNA: TGTGCCAGCAGTATACGGGACACCACCGGGGAGCTGTTTTTT
D: .; J: TRBJ2-2; size: few; V: TRBV29-1; CDR3: CSVGVGVNTGELFF; DNA: TGCAGCGTTGGCGTGGGGGTGAACACCGGGGAGCTGTTTTTT
D: .; J: TRBJ2-5; size: .; V: TRBV25-1; CDR3: CASTKTGEEETQYF; DNA: TGTGCCAGCACCAAGACGGGGGAGGAAGAGACCCAGTACTTC
D: .; J: TRBJ2-3; size: .; V: TRBV5-1; CDR3: CASSLGSSSSTDTQYF; DNA: TGCGCCAGCAGCTTGGGGTCTTCTTCTAGCACAGATACGCAGTATTTT
D: .; J: TRBJ2-1; size: .; V: TRBV6-5; CDR3: CASSLTSPNEQFF; DNA: TGTGCCAGCAGTTTGACTAGTCCGAATGAGCAGTTCTTC
D: TRBD1; J: TRBJ1-2; size: .; V: TRBV29-1; CDR3: CSAGSGQDYGYTF; DNA: TGCAGCGCAGGTTCGGGACAGGACTATGGCTACACCTTC
D: TRBD1; J: TRBJ2-7; size: .; V: TRBV5-1; CDR3: CASSSQGDDYEQYF; DNA: TGCGCCAGCAGCTCACAGGGGGACGATTACGAGCAGTACTTC
D: .; J: TRBJ2-7; size: .; V: TRBV15; CDR3: CATSRNTYEQYF; DNA: TGTGCCACCAGCAGAAACACCTACGAGCAGTACTTC
D: .; J: TRBJ2-3; size: .; V: TRBV29-1; CDR3: CSVAPDTQYF; DNA: TGCAGCGTTGCTCCCGATACGCAGTATTTT
D: TRBD2; J: TRBJ2-3; size: .; V: TRBV7-9; CDR3: CASSPRGGRTDTQYF; DNA: TGTGCCAGCAGCCCCCGCGGGGGTCGCACAGATACGCAGTATTTT
D: TRBD1; J: TRBJ2-7; size: once; V: TRBV27; CDR3: CASSDPGTGPFEQYF; DNA: TGTGCCAGCAGTGACCCCGGGACAGGGCCTTTTGAGCAGTACTTC
D: .; J: TRBJ2-6; size: few; V: TRBV10-3; CDR3: CAISEVANVLTF; DNA: TGTGCCATCAGTGAGGTTGCCAACGTCCTGACTTTC
D: TRBD2; J: TRBJ2-1; size: .; V: TRBV30; CDR3: CAWSAGLELGNEQFF; DNA: TGTGCCTGGAGTGCCGGACTAGAGTTAGGGAATGAGCAGTTCTTC
D: TRBD1; J: TRBJ2-5; size: few; V: TRBV29-1; CDR3: CSGGQGQETQYF; DNA: TGCAGCGGGGGACAGGGGCAAGAGACCCAGTACTTC
D: TRBD1; J: TRBJ1-2; size: .; V: TRBV6-6; CDR3: CASSPARGTGYTF; DNA: TGTGCCAGCAGTCCCGCCAGGGGGACTGGCTACACCTTC
D: .; J: TRBJ1-2; size: .; V: TRBV20-1; CDR3: CSAFIQGGYTF; DNA: TGCAGTGCCTTCATCCAAGGGGGCTACACCTTC
D: TRBD1; J: TRBJ2-7; size: .; V: TRBV6-5; CDR3: CATRLRQGYEQYF; DNA: TGTGCCACCAGGCTCAGACAGGGCTACGAGCAGTACTTC
D: .; J: TRBJ1-1; size: .; V: TRBV7-2; CDR3: CASSTQQDTEAFF; DNA: TGTGCCAGCAGCACACAACAGGACACTGAAGCTTTCTTT
D: .; J: TRBJ2-5; size: .; V: TRBV2; CDR3: CASSEFVGGRETQYF; DNA: TGTGCCAGCAGTGAATTCGTGGGGGGCAGAGAGACCCAGTACTTC
D: .; J: TRBJ2-7; size: few; V: TRBV29-1; CDR3: CSVERGGEQYF; DNA: TGCAGCGTCGAAAGGGGTGGCGAGCAGTACTTC